Described below is a single T cell receptor (beta chain) sequence and its context. Antigen: not known. V gave up 8 bases and J gave up 5 bases; unmatched junction bases: 15. Germline V gene lookup returns CDR1 LNHNV and CDR2 YYDKDF (reference sequence). The CDR3 consists of 15 residues. This record comes from a study of regulatory T cells in long-lasting Graves disease. Study-wide results and caveats: When disease was persistent, TRBV28, TRBJ1-2 and TRBJ2-5 were the favored segments. Lower TCR diversity characterized persistent Graves' patients relative to newly diagnosed patients.

Stated time point: persistent/refractory GD, antithyroid drugs over 5 years with positive TRAb. PBMCs were the source of the RNA used for TCR sequencing. Each patient gave Nine milliliters of EDTA-anticoagulated peripheral blood. Building the TCR beta libraries relied on iRepertoire HTBI primers, and CDR3 regions underwent Arm-PCR. Authors' processing steps: Samples revealed 62 TRBV and approximately 15 TRBJ segments. TCRdb independently ran MiXCR on the multiplex PCR reads; one entry per CDR3 protein. These V and J calls originate from TCRdb's pipeline instead of the authors' own analysis. The data contain 350,000 to 450,000 distinct CDR3 sequences, approximately 25% of them singletons.

This TCR derives from a middle-aged woman with Graves disease. Sequencing was performed on peripheral blood mononuclear cells (PBMCs), taken when the disease was refractory, from a patient treated with antithyroid drugs. V usage is TRBV15 and J usage is TRBJ2-7, with 7 bases lining up with TRBD2. The CDR3 sequence: CATGGRDPLWDEQYF. The CDR3 DNA reads TGTGCCACCGGGGGGAGGGACCCCCTCTGGGACGAGCAGTACTTC.